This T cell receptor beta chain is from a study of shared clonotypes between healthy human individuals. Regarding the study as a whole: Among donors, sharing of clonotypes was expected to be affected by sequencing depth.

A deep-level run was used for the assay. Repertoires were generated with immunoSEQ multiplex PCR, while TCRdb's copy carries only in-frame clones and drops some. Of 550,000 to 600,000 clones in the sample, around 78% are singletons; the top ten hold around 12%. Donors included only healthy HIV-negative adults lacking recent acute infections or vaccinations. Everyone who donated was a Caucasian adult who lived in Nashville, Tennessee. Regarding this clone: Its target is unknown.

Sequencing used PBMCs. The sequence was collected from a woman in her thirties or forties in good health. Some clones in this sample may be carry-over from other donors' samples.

CDR3 nucleotides: TGTGCCAGCAGCCAAGATCGGACGGATAGCAATCAGCCCCAGCATTTT. Translated: CASSQDRTDSNQPQHF. The chain has TRBV4-2 and TRBJ1-5; D gene ambiguous. The CDR3 length is 16 residues. The ends were cut back, 0 bases at V and 0 bases at J, with 9 bases in the middle. The germline V gene encodes CDR1 LGHNA and CDR2 YNFKEQ.